The rows below give T cell receptor beta chains drawn from one sample of a study of T cells in Graves' hyperthyroidism and ophthalmopathy. TCRdb reprocessed the multiplex PCR reads with MiXCR, giving one entry per CDR3 protein. The table records approximately 510,000 distinct CDR3 sequences, less than 25% of them present only once. Sequenced sample: blood. Source of these receptors: a man aged 18 to 29 with Graves' hyperthyroidism. Each CDR3 is given with its conserved first and last residue. A D gene is named only where the DNA matches it firmly. Expanded clones get a size class; other rows say once, few or many, or leave the size out.

V gene: TRBV30; J gene: TRBJ1-2; clone size: few; D gene: .; CDR3 protein: CAWSVQTGYGYTF; CDR3 DNA: TGTGCCTGGAGTGTTCAGACAGGCTATGGCTACACCTTC
V gene: TRBV2; J gene: TRBJ1-5; clone size: many; D gene: .; CDR3 protein: CASSEAGGRFSQPQHF; CDR3 DNA: TGTGCCAGCAGTGAAGCAGGCGGGCGGTTCAGTCAGCCCCAGCATTTT
V gene: TRBV12-3/TRBV12-4; J gene: TRBJ1-2; clone size: many; D gene: TRBD1; CDR3 protein: CASSPREGQYYGYTF; CDR3 DNA: TGTGCCAGCAGTCCCCGCGAGGGACAGTACTATGGCTACACCTTC
V gene: TRBV12-3/TRBV12-4; J gene: TRBJ1-2; clone size: many; D gene: TRBD1; CDR3 protein: CASRPSGGAYTF; CDR3 DNA: TGTGCCAGCCGACCCTCAGGGGGCGCATACACCTTC
V gene: TRBV11-2; J gene: TRBJ2-7; clone size: many; D gene: .; CDR3 protein: CASSFEMDSAAQKSEQYF; CDR3 DNA: TGTGCCAGCAGCTTCGAAATGGACTCGGCAGCTCAAAAAAGCGAGCAGTACTTC
V gene: TRBV13; J gene: TRBJ1-1; clone size: many; D gene: .; CDR3 protein: CASSLDNLDAFF; CDR3 DNA: TGTGCCAGCAGCTTAGATAATTTAGATGCTTTCTTT
V gene: TRBV12-3/TRBV12-4; J gene: TRBJ1-2; clone size: many; D gene: .; CDR3 protein: CASSFGPGGGGYTF; CDR3 DNA: TGTGCCAGCAGTTTTGGCCCCGGGGGCGGTGGCTACACCTTC
V gene: TRBV19; J gene: TRBJ2-2; clone size: many; D gene: .; CDR3 protein: CASSIGTTFTLYRELFF; CDR3 DNA: TGTGCCAGTAGTATAGGGACTACTTTTACCCTCTACCGGGAGCTGTTTTTT
V gene: TRBV28; J gene: TRBJ1-6; clone size: .; D gene: TRBD1; CDR3 protein: CASSSTGTGVYNSPLHF; CDR3 DNA: TGTGCCAGCAGTTCCACCGGGACAGGGGTCTATAATTCACCCCTCCACTTT
V gene: TRBV25-1; J gene: TRBJ1-2; clone size: many; D gene: .; CDR3 protein: CASSVSNGGYTF; CDR3 DNA: TGTGCCAGCAGTGTTTCGAACGGTGGCTACACCTTC
V gene: TRBV7-9; J gene: TRBJ2-7; clone size: many; D gene: TRBD2; CDR3 protein: CASSLDASGGYEQYF; CDR3 DNA: TGTGCCAGCAGCTTAGATGCTAGCGGGGGTTACGAGCAGTACTTC
V gene: TRBV29-1; J gene: TRBJ2-7; clone size: many; D gene: .; CDR3 protein: CSVGERGEQYF; CDR3 DNA: TGCAGCGTTGGCGAAAGGGGCGAGCAGTACTTC
V gene: TRBV3-1; J gene: TRBJ2-5; clone size: few; D gene: TRBD2; CDR3 protein: CASSQDEASGWGETQYF; CDR3 DNA: TGTGCCAGCAGCCAAGATGAGGCTAGCGGGTGGGGAGAGACCCAGTACTTC
V gene: TRBV12-3/TRBV12-4; J gene: TRBJ2-7; clone size: .; D gene: TRBD1; CDR3 protein: CASSKGQLSYEQYF; CDR3 DNA: TGTGCCAGCAGTAAGGGACAGCTCTCCTACGAGCAGTACTTC
V gene: TRBV20-1; J gene: TRBJ2-7; clone size: few; D gene: TRBD1; CDR3 protein: CSAGLHRGYEQYF; CDR3 DNA: TGCAGTGCTGGGCTTCACAGGGGCTACGAGCAGTACTTC
V gene: TRBV6-5; J gene: TRBJ2-7; clone size: few; D gene: .; CDR3 protein: CATTSGTGPSYEQYF; CDR3 DNA: TGTGCCACCACTTCAGGGACGGGCCCCTCCTACGAGCAGTACTTC
V gene: TRBV30; J gene: TRBJ2-5; clone size: .; D gene: TRBD2; CDR3 protein: CAWVLAGGETQYF; CDR3 DNA: TGTGCCTGGGTCTTAGCGGGAGGAGAGACCCAGTACTTC
V gene: TRBV28; J gene: TRBJ2-2; clone size: many; D gene: TRBD2; CDR3 protein: CASSPREGAGTGELFF; CDR3 DNA: TGTGCCAGCAGTCCACGGGAGGGCGCCGGGACCGGGGAGCTGTTTTTT
V gene: TRBV7-9; J gene: TRBJ1-2; clone size: many; D gene: .; CDR3 protein: CASSPPYTGYTF; CDR3 DNA: TGTGCCAGCAGCCCCCCATACACTGGCTACACCTTC
V gene: TRBV12-3/TRBV12-4; J gene: TRBJ2-7; clone size: .; D gene: .; CDR3 protein: CASSLRQSSYEQYF; CDR3 DNA: TGTGCCAGCAGTTTGCGGCAGAGCTCCTACGAGCAGTACTTC
V gene: TRBV28; J gene: TRBJ2-7; clone size: many; D gene: .; CDR3 protein: CASSLGTRDPSSYEQYF; CDR3 DNA: TGTGCCAGCAGTTTGGGTACCCGGGACCCAAGCTCCTACGAGCAGTACTTC
V gene: TRBV11-1; J gene: TRBJ2-5; clone size: many; D gene: .; CDR3 protein: CASSLSWGETQYF; CDR3 DNA: TGTGCCAGCAGCTTATCCTGGGGAGAGACCCAGTACTTC
V gene: TRBV12-3/TRBV12-4; J gene: TRBJ1-5; clone size: many; D gene: .; CDR3 protein: CASCLRNQPQHF; CDR3 DNA: TGTGCCAGTTGTCTACGGAATCAGCCCCAGCATTTT
V gene: TRBV6-2/TRBV6-3; J gene: TRBJ1-5; clone size: many; D gene: .; CDR3 protein: CAIKGTGQPQHF; CDR3 DNA: TGTGCCATTAAAGGAACAGGACAGCCCCAGCATTTT
V gene: TRBV29-1; J gene: TRBJ2-7; clone size: many; D gene: .; CDR3 protein: CSVVRGPYEQYF; CDR3 DNA: TGCAGCGTTGTCCGGGGACCCTACGAGCAGTACTTC
V gene: TRBV30; J gene: TRBJ1-2; clone size: .; D gene: .; CDR3 protein: CARTEGLGYGYTF; CDR3 DNA: TGTGCCCGAACAGAGGGGCTTGGCTATGGCTACACCTTC
V gene: TRBV12-3/TRBV12-4; J gene: TRBJ1-2; clone size: many; D gene: .; CDR3 protein: CASSLAEGGPYGYTF; CDR3 DNA: TGTGCCAGCAGTTTGGCGGAGGGGGGACCCTATGGCTACACCTTC
V gene: TRBV6-5; J gene: TRBJ1-2; clone size: many; D gene: .; CDR3 protein: CASSRRTGGYTF; CDR3 DNA: TGTGCCAGCAGTCGCCGGACGGGGGGCTACACCTTC
V gene: TRBV28; J gene: TRBJ1-2; clone size: many; D gene: .; CDR3 protein: CATPGPNYGYTF; CDR3 DNA: TGTGCCACTCCGGGACCCAACTATGGCTACACCTTC
V gene: TRBV20-1; J gene: TRBJ1-5; clone size: .; D gene: .; CDR3 protein: CSASQGNQPQHF; CDR3 DNA: TGCAGTGCTAGTCAAGGGAATCAGCCCCAGCATTTT
V gene: TRBV20-1; J gene: TRBJ2-5; clone size: .; D gene: .; CDR3 protein: CSAWAFGSGGSGETQYF; CDR3 DNA: TGCAGTGCTTGGGCGTTCGGGTCCGGTGGTTCGGGAGAGACCCAGTACTTC
V gene: TRBV25-1; J gene: TRBJ2-5; clone size: many; D gene: .; CDR3 protein: CASSFGGVGETQYF; CDR3 DNA: TGTGCCAGCAGTTTTGGGGGTGTAGGGGAGACCCAGTACTTC
V gene: TRBV12-3/TRBV12-4; J gene: TRBJ2-5; clone size: .; D gene: .; CDR3 protein: CASSLVRGSAWETQYF; CDR3 DNA: TGTGCCAGCAGTTTAGTAAGGGGCAGTGCATGGGAGACCCAGTACTTC
V gene: TRBV2; J gene: TRBJ2-3; clone size: .; D gene: TRBD1; CDR3 protein: CASSRQGGTDTQYF; CDR3 DNA: TGTGCCAGCTCTCGACAGGGGGGAACAGATACGCAGTATTTT
V gene: TRBV6-1; J gene: TRBJ2-1; clone size: .; D gene: .; CDR3 protein: CASSGDGPEQFF; CDR3 DNA: TGTGCCAGCAGTGGGGATGGGCCAGAGCAGTTCTTC
V gene: TRBV11-2; J gene: TRBJ2-7; clone size: .; D gene: TRBD1; CDR3 protein: CASSERTGTFYEQYF; CDR3 DNA: TGTGCCAGCAGCGAGAGGACAGGGACTTTCTACGAGCAGTACTTC
V gene: TRBV6-1; J gene: TRBJ1-1; clone size: many; D gene: .; CDR3 protein: CASSELQRGTEAFF; CDR3 DNA: TGTGCCAGCAGTGAACTCCAGAGAGGCACTGAAGCTTTCTTT
V gene: TRBV3-1; J gene: TRBJ1-2; clone size: few; D gene: .; CDR3 protein: CASSLDNGYTF; CDR3 DNA: TGTGCCAGCAGCCTGGATAATGGCTACACCTTC
V gene: TRBV6-5; J gene: TRBJ2-2; clone size: .; D gene: TRBD2; CDR3 protein: CASSYTPGGGELFF; CDR3 DNA: TGTGCCAGCAGTTACACACCCGGGGGGGGGGAGCTGTTTTTT
V gene: TRBV12-3/TRBV12-4; J gene: TRBJ2-5; clone size: many; D gene: .; CDR3 protein: CASSLTGGGEETQYF; CDR3 DNA: TGTGCCAGCAGTTTAACGGGCGGGGGCGAAGAGACCCAGTACTTC
V gene: TRBV6-1; J gene: TRBJ2-7; clone size: few; D gene: .; CDR3 protein: CASRDTLSYEQYF; CDR3 DNA: TGTGCCAGCAGGGATACTCTTTCCTACGAGCAGTACTTC
V gene: TRBV7-8; J gene: TRBJ1-5; clone size: many; D gene: .; CDR3 protein: CASSPDGGSGGNQPQHF; CDR3 DNA: TGTGCCAGCAGCCCGGACGGTGGATCGGGGGGCAATCAGCCCCAGCATTTT
V gene: TRBV19; J gene: TRBJ1-2; clone size: few; D gene: TRBD1; CDR3 protein: CASSRTGNGHTF; CDR3 DNA: TGTGCCAGTAGTCGGACAGGGAATGGCCACACCTTC
V gene: TRBV12-3/TRBV12-4; J gene: TRBJ1-3; clone size: many; D gene: .; CDR3 protein: CASSLGRLHTIYF; CDR3 DNA: TGTGCCAGCAGTTTGGGCAGGTTGCACACCATATATTTT
V gene: TRBV12-3/TRBV12-4; J gene: TRBJ1-5; clone size: many; D gene: TRBD1; CDR3 protein: CASSTGQSWAAQHF; CDR3 DNA: TGTGCCAGCAGTACGGGACAGTCGTGGGCGGCCCAGCATTTT
V gene: TRBV12-3/TRBV12-4; J gene: TRBJ2-2; clone size: .; D gene: .; CDR3 protein: CASSLNPGSTGELFF; CDR3 DNA: TGTGCCAGCAGTTTAAATCCGGGCAGCACCGGGGAGCTGTTTTTT
V gene: TRBV6-1; J gene: TRBJ2-3; clone size: .; D gene: TRBD1; CDR3 protein: CASSVGTDLTDTQYF; CDR3 DNA: TGTGCCAGCAGTGTCGGGACAGACCTCACAGATACGCAGTATTTT
V gene: TRBV9; J gene: TRBJ2-2; clone size: few; D gene: .; CDR3 protein: CASSVSNTGELFF; CDR3 DNA: TGTGCCAGCAGCGTGTCGAACACCGGGGAGCTGTTTTTT
V gene: TRBV12-3/TRBV12-4; J gene: TRBJ1-2; clone size: many; D gene: .; CDR3 protein: CASSVLIRNYGYTF; CDR3 DNA: TGTGCCAGCAGTGTCCTGATCCGAAACTATGGCTACACCTTC
V gene: TRBV12-3/TRBV12-4; J gene: TRBJ1-1; clone size: many; D gene: TRBD1; CDR3 protein: CASSFGTGGPTEAFF; CDR3 DNA: TGTGCCAGCAGTTTTGGTACAGGGGGGCCCACTGAAGCTTTCTTT